This record looks at one T cell receptor (beta chain) sequence and its context. Its antigen is unidentified. PCR primers comprised 60 Vbeta and 13 Jbeta primers. Libraries were prepared by immunoSEQ multiplex PCR; TCRdb keeps only in-frame clonotypes and omits some of them. The table for this sample gives some 200,000 clones. CDR3 length: 15 amino acids. Germline V gives CDR1 SGHTS, CDR2 YDEGEE. Trimming pared 0 bases from V and 2 bases from J, leaving 12 bases between. This entry comes from a study of cytomegalovirus exposure and HLA in healthy donors. Study findings and constraints: Equally common other TCR beta chains were less clonally expanded than HLA-associated ones, a later analysis found. According to a later analysis, most TCR beta chains associated with CMV appeared HLA-restricted. While the bulk of TCR sequences proved rare, some public TCRs turned up in many donors.

V gene TRBV5-8 combines with J gene TRBJ2-7; unclear D gene. This TCR came from a girl aged 2 to 10 in good health and CMV-seropositive. Sequenced input: PBMCs. In nucleotides, the CDR3 is TGTGCCAGCAGCTTGGGGCAGGCGTTCGCCTACGAGCAGTACTTC. It translates to CASSLGQAFAYEQYF.